There are a few counts of the clone carrying this T cell receptor beta chain. Antigen: not known. An Oncomine TCR Beta short-read assay was used to sequence the DNA from cultured CD4+ T cells. The genomic DNA was obtained from cultured CD4+ T cells by extraction with the QIAamp micro DNA kit. Each CDR3 protein gets one entry after TCRdb re-called the PCR reads with MiXCR. The repertoire has some 23,000 distinct CDR3 sequences, under 55% of them found once; the top ten carry approximately 19%. The V and J ends lost 5 bases and 0 bases respectively, with 11 bases between them. Germline CDR1 GTSNPN, CDR2 SVGIG (reference sequence). This CDR3 is built from 14 residues. This record comes from a study of vaccination and CD4 T cells after COVID-19. Background on the study: Overlapping spike peptides of SARS-CoV-2, HCoV-NL63, HCoV-OC43 and HCoV-229E stimulated the cells.

Treatment given: approximately 9-day PBMC culture with coronavirus spike peptide pools or control peptides (ViraFEST assay). V usage is TRBV30 and J usage is TRBJ1-3, with D possibly matching TRBD1 (5 bases). The material was CD4+ T cells from blood, cultured in vitro, obtained before SARS-CoV-2 vaccination. The TCR comes from a human donor who received a COVID-19 vaccine. As DNA, the CDR3 is TGTGCCTGGGGGGGTCTGAGCTCTGGAAACACCATATATTTT. It is translated as CAWGGLSSGNTIYF.